These 19 T cell receptor beta chains originate from one sample sequenced in a study of cytomegalovirus exposure and HLA in healthy donors. Use of 60 Vbeta and 13 Jbeta primers characterized the PCR. Repertoires were generated with immunoSEQ multiplex PCR, while TCRdb's copy carries only in-frame clones and drops some. The table has about 140,000 clones, over 75% seen once. Sequencing was performed on PBMCs. The receptor set was obtained from a man between 25 and 39 years old in good health and CMV-seronegative.

In its sample, this clone was seen a few times. The J gene is TRBJ2-5, the V gene TRBV5-4, with D tentatively TRBD2 (5 bases). This CDR3 is built from 14 residues. Per germline, CDR1 SGHNT and CDR2 YYREEE (reference sequence). V was pared by 4 bases and J by 3 bases, with 13 bases between. CDR3 DNA: TGTGCCAGCAGCCCGGATTGGGGAGAAGAGACCCAGTACTTC. Protein product: CASSPDWGEETQYF.

The CDR3 spells CASSNRTGGFRETQYF. The CDR3 nucleotides read TGTGCCAGCAGCAACAGAACAGGGGGCTTCCGGGAGACCCAGTACTTC. The genes are TRBV11-2 and TRBJ2-5, with 9 bases that match TRBD1. Germline V gene lookup returns CDR1 SGHAT and CDR2 FQNNGV. V was pared by 5 bases and J by 5 bases, with 12 bases of the junction left unmatched. CDR3 length: 16 residues.

The V and J genes are TRBV6-5 and TRBJ2-3; weak D call: TRBD1 (6 bases). In germline, CDR1 is MNHEY, CDR2 SVGAGI. The ends were cut back, 10 bases at V and 6 bases at J, with 11 bases in the middle. The CDR3 runs 11 residues. CDR3 residues: CATSQGDTQYF. The CDR3 region has the DNA TGTGCCACCTCACAGGGTGATACGCAGTATTTT.

The chain is built from TRBV4-1 and TRBJ1-6; D remains unclear. The CDR3 sequence is 15 residues long. V was trimmed by 0 bases and J by 9 bases, leaving 12 bases between them. CDR1 is MGHRA, CDR2 YSYEKL, per germline. The CDR3 is CASSQETGFGSPLHF. The CDR3 nucleotides are TGCGCCAGCAGCCAAGAAACGGGATTCGGTTCACCCCTCCACTTT.

The V call is TRBV28, the J call TRBJ1-5, with 11 bases that match TRBD1. With 11 bases clipped from V and 5 bases from J, the junction kept 11 bases outside the gene matches. The CDR3 has 15 amino acids. The germline gives CDR1 MDHEN, CDR2 SYDVKM. The CDR3 loop is CAGGGQGATYQPQHF. CDR3 bases: TGTGCCGGGGGTGGACAGGGGGCGACGTATCAGCCCCAGCATTTT.

The chain employs TRBV27 and TRBJ1-1; D gene uncertain. With 3 bases removed from V and 0 bases from J, the gap between germline ends came to 14 bases. The CDR3 loop spans 16 amino acids. Germline CDR1 is MNHEY and CDR2 is SMNVEV (reference sequence). CDR3 nucleotides: TGTGCCAGCAGTTTCGACGAGGGTTATTTGAACACTGAAGCTTTCTTT. Protein product: CASSFDEGYLNTEAFF.

This sequence joins TRBV13 and TRBJ2-7, with TRBD2 matching over 8 bases. Germline loops: CDR1 PRHDT, CDR2 FYEKMQ (reference sequence). This CDR3 region has 17 residues. V lost 5 bases and J lost 3; bases outside the gene matches: 15. In DNA form, the CDR3 reads TGTGCCAGCAGCCCCCGGATAGCGGGAAGGGGATACTACGAGCAGTACTTC. Translating gives CASSPRIAGRGYYEQYF.

V and J are TRBV19 and TRBJ2-1, with 9 bases matching TRBD1. The CDR3 sequence is 15 residues long. Germline CDR1 LNHDA, CDR2 SQIVND (reference sequence). J gave up 2 bases and V 9 bases, and 8 bases lay outside the gene matches. In nucleotides, the CDR3 is TGTGCCAGCCACACCGGGACAGGGACCTACAATGAGCAGTTCTTC. Translating it yields CASHTGTGTYNEQFF.

The chain has TRBV9 and TRBJ1-2; TRBD1 matches 9 bases. There are 15 residues in the CDR3. V shed 3 bases and J 5 bases; nucleotides not matched to a gene: 8. CDR1 SGDLS and CDR2 YYNGEE come from the germline V gene. The CDR3 sequence is CASSESGTGPYGYTF. CDR3 nucleotide sequence: TGTGCCAGCAGCGAGTCCGGGACAGGGCCTTATGGCTACACCTTC.

V gene TRBV2 combines with J gene TRBJ1-5; D uncertain. The V and J ends lost 0 bases and 2 bases respectively, with 11 bases between them. Looked up from germline, CDR1 is SNHLY and CDR2 is FYNNEI. CDR3 size: 16 residues. In nucleotides, the CDR3 is TGTGCCAGCAGTGAAGCGGGGAGGAAAGGCAATCAGCCCCAGCATTTT. Translating gives CASSEAGRKGNQPQHF.

This clone was counted a few times. This chain uses TRBV27 with TRBJ1-1, with 7 bases matching TRBD1. In germline, CDR1 is MNHEY, CDR2 SMNVEV (reference sequence). The V and J ends lost 8 bases and 2 bases, in that order; junction bases with no gene match: 8. The CDR3 runs 14 residues. The CDR3 bases are TGTGCCAGCCGACAGGGTTTTACAAACACTGAAGCTTTCTTT. Translating gives CASRQGFTNTEAFF.

The chain combines TRBV6-5 with TRBJ2-7; maybe TRBD1 (5 bases). Trimming took 2 bases from V and 4 from J, leaving 12 bases between them. This CDR3 is built from 14 residues. Germline V gene data show CDR1 as MNHEY and CDR2 as SVGAGI. The CDR3 DNA reads TGTGCCAGCAGTTACGGGGCAGGGTGGTACGAGCAGTACTTC. Protein: CASSYGAGWYEQYF.

The V call is TRBV4-1, the J call TRBJ1-6; the match to TRBD1 covers 7 bases. V shed 0 bases, J shed 9 bases, and the junction held 5 bases outside the gene matches. CDR1 is MGHRA and CDR2 is YSYEKL in the germline V gene. This CDR3 is built from 15 residues. CDR3 sequence reads: CASSQDRQGGSPLHF. The CDR3 DNA reads as TGCGCCAGCAGCCAAGACAGACAGGGAGGTTCACCCCTCCACTTT.

This clone has only a few counts. J is TRBJ1-4 and V is TRBV6-1, with TRBD1 as a possible D gene (6 bases). Trimming stripped 8 bases from V and 8 bases from J, with 15 bases between. In germline, CDR1 is MNHNS, CDR2 SASEGT. This CDR3 is built from 13 residues. CDR3 coding DNA: TGTGCCAGCCTACAGGGAGCGGGAGAAAAACTGTTTTTT. Its protein product is CASLQGAGEKLFF.

V is TRBV18 and J is TRBJ2-5; D gene ambiguous. CDR3 length: 12 amino acids. CDR1 and CDR2 from the germline V gene are KGHSH and LQKENI. V lost 6 bases to trimming and J lost 2 bases, with 7 bases between them. The CDR3 coding sequence is TGTGCCAGCTCGGGCAGTCAAGAGACCCAGTACTTC. It is translated as CASSGSQETQYF.

The V call is TRBV10-3, the J call TRBJ2-1; perhaps TRBD2 as D (5 bases). There are 15 residues in the CDR3. V lost 8 bases, J lost 4 bases, and 18 bases lay in between. CDR1 and CDR2 from the germline V gene are ENHRY and SYGVKD. CDR3 sequence: CAIGSGSGTYNEQFF. CDR3 nucleotide sequence: TGTGCCATCGGATCGGGAAGTGGAACGTACAATGAGCAGTTCTTC.

The chain employs TRBV4-1 and TRBJ1-4; 8 positions agree with TRBD1. The germline V gene has CDR1 MGHRA and CDR2 YSYEKL. Trimming took 0 bases from V and 8 from J; bases not matched to a gene: 14. This CDR3 is 18 amino acids long. The chain's CDR3 is CASSQEVAGRGRREKLFF. The CDR3 nucleotides read TGCGCCAGCAGCCAAGAGGTCGCCGGCAGGGGGCGACGGGAAAAACTGTTTTTT.

This chain joins TRBV29-1 and TRBJ2-1, with TRBD1 matching over 9 bases. Trimming took 4 bases from V and 3 from J; bases not matched to a gene: 1. The CDR3 is 13 residues long. Per the germline V gene, CDR1 is SQVTM and CDR2 is ANQGSEA. CDR3 sequence (DNA): TGCAGCGTTGTGGACAGGGGCTACAATGAGCAGTTCTTC. Translating it yields CSVVDRGYNEQFF.

The chain combines TRBV10-2 with TRBJ1-2; tentative D call: TRBD1 (6 bases). The ends were cut back, 4 bases at V and 7 bases at J, with 19 bases in the middle. The CDR3 is 15 residues long. Germline values: CDR1 WSHSY, CDR2 SAAADI. This CDR3 is CASSVGIEGGTGYTF. As DNA, the CDR3 is TGCGCCAGCAGTGTCGGTATAGAGGGGGGGACTGGCTACACCTTC.